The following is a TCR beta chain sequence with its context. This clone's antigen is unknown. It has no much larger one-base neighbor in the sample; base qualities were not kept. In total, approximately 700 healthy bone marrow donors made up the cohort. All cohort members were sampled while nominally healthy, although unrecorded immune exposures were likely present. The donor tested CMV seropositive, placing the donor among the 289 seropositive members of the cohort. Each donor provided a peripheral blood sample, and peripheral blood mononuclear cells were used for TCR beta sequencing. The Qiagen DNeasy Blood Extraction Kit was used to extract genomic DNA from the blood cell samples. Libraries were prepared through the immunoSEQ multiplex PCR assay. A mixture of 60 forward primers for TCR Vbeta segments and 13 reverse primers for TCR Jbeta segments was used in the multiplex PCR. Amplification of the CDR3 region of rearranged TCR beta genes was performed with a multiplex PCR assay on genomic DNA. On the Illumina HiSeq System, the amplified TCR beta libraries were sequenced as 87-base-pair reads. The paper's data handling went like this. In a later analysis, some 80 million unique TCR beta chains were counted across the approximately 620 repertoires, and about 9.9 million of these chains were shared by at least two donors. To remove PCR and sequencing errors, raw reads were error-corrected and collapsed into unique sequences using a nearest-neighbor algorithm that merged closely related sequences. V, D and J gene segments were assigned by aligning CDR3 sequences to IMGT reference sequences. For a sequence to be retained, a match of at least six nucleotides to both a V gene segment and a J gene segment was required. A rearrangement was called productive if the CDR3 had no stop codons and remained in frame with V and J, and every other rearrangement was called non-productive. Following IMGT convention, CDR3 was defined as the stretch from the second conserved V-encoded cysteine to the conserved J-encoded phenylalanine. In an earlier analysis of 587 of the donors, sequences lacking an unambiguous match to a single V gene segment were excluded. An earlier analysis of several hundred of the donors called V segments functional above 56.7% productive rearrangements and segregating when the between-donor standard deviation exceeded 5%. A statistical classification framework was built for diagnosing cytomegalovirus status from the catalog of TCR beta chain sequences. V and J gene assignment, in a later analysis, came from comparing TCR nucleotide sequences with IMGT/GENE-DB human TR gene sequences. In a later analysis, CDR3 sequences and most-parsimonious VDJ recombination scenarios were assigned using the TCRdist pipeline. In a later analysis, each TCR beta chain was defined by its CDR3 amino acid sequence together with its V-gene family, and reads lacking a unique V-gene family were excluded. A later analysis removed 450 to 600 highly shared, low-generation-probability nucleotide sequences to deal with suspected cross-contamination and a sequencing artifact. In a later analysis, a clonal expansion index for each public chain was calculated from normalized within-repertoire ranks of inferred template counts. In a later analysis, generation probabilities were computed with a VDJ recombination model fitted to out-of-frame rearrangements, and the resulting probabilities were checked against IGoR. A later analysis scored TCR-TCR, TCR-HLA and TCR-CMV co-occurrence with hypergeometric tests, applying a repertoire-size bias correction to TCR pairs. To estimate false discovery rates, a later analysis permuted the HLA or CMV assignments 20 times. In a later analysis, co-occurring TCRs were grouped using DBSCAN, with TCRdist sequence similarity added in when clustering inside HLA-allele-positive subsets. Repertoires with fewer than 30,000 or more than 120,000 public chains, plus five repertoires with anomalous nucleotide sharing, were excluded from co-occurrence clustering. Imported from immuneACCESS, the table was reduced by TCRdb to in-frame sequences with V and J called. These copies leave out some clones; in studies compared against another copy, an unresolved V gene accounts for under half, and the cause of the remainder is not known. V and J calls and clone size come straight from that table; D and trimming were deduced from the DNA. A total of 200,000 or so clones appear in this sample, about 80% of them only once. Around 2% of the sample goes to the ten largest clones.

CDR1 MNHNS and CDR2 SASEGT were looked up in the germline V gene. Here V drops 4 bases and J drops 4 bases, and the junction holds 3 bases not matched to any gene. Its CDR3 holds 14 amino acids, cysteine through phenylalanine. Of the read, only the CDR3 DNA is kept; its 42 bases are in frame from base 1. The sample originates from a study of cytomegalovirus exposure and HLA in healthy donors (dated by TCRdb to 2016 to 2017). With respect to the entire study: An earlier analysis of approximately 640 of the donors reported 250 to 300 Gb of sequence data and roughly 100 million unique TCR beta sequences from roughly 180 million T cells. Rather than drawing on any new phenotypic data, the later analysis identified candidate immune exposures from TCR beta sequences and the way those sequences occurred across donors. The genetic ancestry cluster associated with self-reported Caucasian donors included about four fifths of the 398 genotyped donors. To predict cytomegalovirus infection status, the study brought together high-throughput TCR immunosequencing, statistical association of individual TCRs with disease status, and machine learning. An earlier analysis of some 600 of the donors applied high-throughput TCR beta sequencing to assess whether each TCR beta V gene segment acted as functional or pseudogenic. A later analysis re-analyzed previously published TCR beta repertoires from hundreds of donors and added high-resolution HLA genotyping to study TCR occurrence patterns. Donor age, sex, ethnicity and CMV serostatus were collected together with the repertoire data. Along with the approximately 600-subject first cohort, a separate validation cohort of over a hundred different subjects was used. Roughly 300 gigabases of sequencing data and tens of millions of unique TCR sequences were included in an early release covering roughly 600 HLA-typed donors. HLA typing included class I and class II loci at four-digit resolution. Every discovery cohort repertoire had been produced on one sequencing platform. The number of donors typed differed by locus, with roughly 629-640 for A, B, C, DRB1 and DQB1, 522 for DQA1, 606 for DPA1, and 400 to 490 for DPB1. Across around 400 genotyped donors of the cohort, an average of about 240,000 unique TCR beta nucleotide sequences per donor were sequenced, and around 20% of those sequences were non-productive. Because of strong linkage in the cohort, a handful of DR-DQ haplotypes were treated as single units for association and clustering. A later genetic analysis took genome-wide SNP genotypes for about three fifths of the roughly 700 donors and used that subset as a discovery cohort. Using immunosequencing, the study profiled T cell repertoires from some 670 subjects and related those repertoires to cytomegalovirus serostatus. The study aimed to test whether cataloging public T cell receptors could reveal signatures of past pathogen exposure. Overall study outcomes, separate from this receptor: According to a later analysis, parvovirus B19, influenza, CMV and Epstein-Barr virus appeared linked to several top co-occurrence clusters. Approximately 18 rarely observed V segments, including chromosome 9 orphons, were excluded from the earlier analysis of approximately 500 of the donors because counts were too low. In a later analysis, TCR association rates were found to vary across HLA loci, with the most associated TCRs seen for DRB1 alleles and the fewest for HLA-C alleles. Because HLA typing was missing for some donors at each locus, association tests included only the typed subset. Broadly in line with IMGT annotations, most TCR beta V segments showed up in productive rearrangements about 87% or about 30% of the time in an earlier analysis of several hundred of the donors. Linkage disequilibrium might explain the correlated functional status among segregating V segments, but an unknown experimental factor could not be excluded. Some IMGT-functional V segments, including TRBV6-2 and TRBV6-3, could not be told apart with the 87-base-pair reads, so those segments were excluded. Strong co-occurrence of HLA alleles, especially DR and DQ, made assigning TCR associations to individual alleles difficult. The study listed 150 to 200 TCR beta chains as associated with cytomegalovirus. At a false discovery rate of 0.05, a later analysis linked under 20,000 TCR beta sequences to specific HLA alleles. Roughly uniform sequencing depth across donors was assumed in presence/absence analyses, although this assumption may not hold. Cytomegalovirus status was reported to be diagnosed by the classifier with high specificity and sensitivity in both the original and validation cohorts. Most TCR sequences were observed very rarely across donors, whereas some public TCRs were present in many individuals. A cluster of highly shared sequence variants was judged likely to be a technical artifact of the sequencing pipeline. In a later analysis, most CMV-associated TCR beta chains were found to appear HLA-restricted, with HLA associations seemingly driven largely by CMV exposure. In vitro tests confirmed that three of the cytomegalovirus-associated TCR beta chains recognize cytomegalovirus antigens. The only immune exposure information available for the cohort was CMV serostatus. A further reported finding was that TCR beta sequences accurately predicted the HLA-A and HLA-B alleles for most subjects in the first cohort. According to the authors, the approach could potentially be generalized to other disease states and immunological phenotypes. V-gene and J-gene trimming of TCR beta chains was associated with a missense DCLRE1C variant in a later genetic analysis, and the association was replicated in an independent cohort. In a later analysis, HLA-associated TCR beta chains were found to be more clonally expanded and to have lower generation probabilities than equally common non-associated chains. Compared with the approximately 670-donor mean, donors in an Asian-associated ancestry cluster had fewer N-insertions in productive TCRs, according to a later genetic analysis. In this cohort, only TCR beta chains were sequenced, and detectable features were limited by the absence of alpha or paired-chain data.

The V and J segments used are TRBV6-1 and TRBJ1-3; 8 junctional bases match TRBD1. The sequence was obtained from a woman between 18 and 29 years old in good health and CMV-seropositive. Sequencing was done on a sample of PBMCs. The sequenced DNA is TGTGCCAGCAGTGGGACAGGGAACGGAAACACCATATATTTT. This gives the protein CASSGTGNGNTIYF.